This TCR beta chain was observed in a study of OX40 agonist ivuxolimab in advanced cancers. TCRdb keeps only in-frame clones here, not all; method: immunoSEQ multiplex PCR. The sample includes around 110,000 clones, about 93% of them seen just once. From germline, CDR1 is MNHNS and CDR2 SASEGT. V gave up 8 bases and J gave up 9 bases, with 20 bases separating them. The CDR3 is made up of 14 amino acids. The sample consisted of CD4+ or CD8+ T cells sorted from blood, taken in a trial of the OX40 agonist ivuxolimab. The sequence derives from an adult with an advanced solid tumor such as melanoma, head and neck, liver or kidney cancer. J is TRBJ2-1 and V is TRBV6-1, with D possibly being TRBD1 or TRBD2 (5 bases each). The CDR3 loop reads CASGRGAGNGEQFF. DNA of the CDR3: TGTGCCAGCGGCCGAGGGGCCGGGAACGGTGAGCAGTTCTTC.